These T cell receptor beta chains were read from a single sample in a study of T cell responses to AZD1222 COVID-19 vaccine. Repertoires were generated with immunoSEQ multiplex PCR, while TCRdb's copy carries only in-frame clones and drops some. The sample has 110,000 to 150,000 clones; about 90% are singletons. The source material was peripheral blood, sampled on day 0 of AZD1222 vaccination. The receptors derive from an adult in good health. The conserved cysteine and the conserved F or W are not part of the CDR3 here. A D gene is named only where the DNA matches it firmly.

V: TRBV21-1
D: -
J: TRBJ1-1
CDR3: ASSLRQGARMNTEAF

V: TRBV12-5
D: TRBD2
J: TRBJ2-1
CDR3: ASGEGLAGPNEQF

V: TRBV3-1/TRBV3-2
D: TRBD2
J: TRBJ2-5
CDR3: ASSLGLAEQETQY

V: TRBV30
D: -
J: TRBJ2-7
CDR3: AWSAGYEQY

V: TRBV19
D: -
J: TRBJ1-2
CDR3: ASSINPGLYGYT

V: TRBV7-2
D: TRBD1
J: TRBJ2-1
CDR3: ASRSRGTVLNEQF

V: TRBV11-2
D: -
J: TRBJ2-3
CDR3: ASSLAFSGVRSDTQY

V: TRBV30
D: -
J: TRBJ1-2
CDR3: AWSLPPGYT

V: TRBV4-1
D: -
J: TRBJ1-2
CDR3: ASSPQEGVNYGYT

V: TRBV30
D: -
J: TRBJ2-1
CDR3: AWSVSYEQF

V: TRBV7-2
D: TRBD2
J: TRBJ2-7
CDR3: ASSFSGATYEQY

V: TRBV5-1
D: -
J: TRBJ1-4
CDR3: ASSFLGPEEKLF

V: TRBV19
D: TRBD1
J: TRBJ1-5
CDR3: ASSIQGQGIGGNQPQH

V: TRBV27
D: TRBD2
J: TRBJ2-7
CDR3: ASSKGTTYEQY

V: TRBV27
D: TRBD2
J: TRBJ2-3
CDR3: ASISRSGRIDTQY

V: TRBV3-1/TRBV3-2
D: -
J: TRBJ2-7
CDR3: ASSQSALAEQY

V: TRBV25-1
D: -
J: TRBJ1-2
CDR3: ASSGGEKGYT

V: TRBV7-9
D: -
J: TRBJ2-7
CDR3: ASSPMGAQAYEQY

V: TRBV7-2
D: -
J: TRBJ1-1
CDR3: ASSSRLGAEAF

V: TRBV9
D: TRBD2
J: TRBJ2-1
CDR3: ASSPRLAGKNEQF

V: TRBV7-8
D: -
J: TRBJ2-7
CDR3: ASSRRSAGQSYEQY

V: TRBV19
D: -
J: TRBJ1-1
CDR3: ASSAHSDTEAF

V: TRBV10-3
D: -
J: TRBJ2-1
CDR3: AISASYNEQF

V: TRBV10-3
D: -
J: TRBJ1-1
CDR3: AISESSVRDTEAF

V: TRBV30
D: TRBD1
J: TRBJ1-1
CDR3: AWSPSVLLRAGGDTEAF

V: TRBV12-3/TRBV12-4
D: -
J: TRBJ2-7
CDR3: ASSRALTEQY

V: TRBV6-2/TRBV6-3
D: -
J: TRBJ1-2
CDR3: ASSSTLRRELNYGYT

V: TRBV27
D: -
J: TRBJ1-2
CDR3: ASSLGGGDGYT

V: TRBV5-1
D: -
J: TRBJ1-6
CDR3: ASSLSDRNMNSPLH

V: TRBV6-5
D: -
J: TRBJ2-7
CDR3: ASTRTPSYEQY

V: TRBV30
D: -
J: TRBJ1-1
CDR3: AWSPPSSREAF

V: TRBV19
D: -
J: TRBJ2-7
CDR3: ASSSPQGSYEQY

V: TRBV5-6
D: TRBD2
J: TRBJ2-3
CDR3: ASSFGGGPSDTQY

V: TRBV14
D: -
J: TRBJ2-1
CDR3: ASSQEVVPYNEQF

V: TRBV13
D: -
J: TRBJ2-3
CDR3: ASSLQGWAIGDTQY

V: TRBV11-2
D: -
J: TRBJ2-7
CDR3: ASSSGTVREQY

V: TRBV7-8
D: -
J: TRBJ2-2
CDR3: ASSLVAAGELF

V: TRBV2
D: -
J: TRBJ2-3
CDR3: ASSVDWQATDTQY

V: TRBV6-2/TRBV6-3
D: -
J: TRBJ2-6
CDR3: ASSFDMEGAGVLT

V: TRBV30
D: -
J: TRBJ1-1
CDR3: AWSGNEAF

V: TRBV19
D: -
J: TRBJ2-7
CDR3: ASSMSSPSQGYEQY

V: TRBV7-8
D: TRBD1
J: TRBJ1-5
CDR3: ASSLQGADVPQH

V: TRBV11-2
D: -
J: TRBJ1-1
CDR3: ASSLVRLNTEAF

V: TRBV6-1
D: TRBD1
J: TRBJ1-5
CDR3: ASSETGVSNQPQH

V: TRBV6-6
D: TRBD1
J: TRBJ1-5
CDR3: ASSGDRLQH

V: TRBV19
D: -
J: TRBJ1-1
CDR3: ASRLEEQYPNTEAF

V: TRBV15
D: -
J: TRBJ2-7
CDR3: ATRIGGASYEQY

V: TRBV11-3
D: TRBD2
J: TRBJ2-7
CDR3: ASSAGGYEQY

V: TRBV28
D: -
J: TRBJ2-1
CDR3: ASIMGGGKNEQF

V: TRBV5-1
D: -
J: TRBJ2-1
CDR3: ASSPGLGNEQF

V: TRBV7-6
D: TRBD2
J: TRBJ2-2
CDR3: ASSLGTSPGELF

V: TRBV28
D: -
J: TRBJ2-7
CDR3: ASSLGRISYEQY